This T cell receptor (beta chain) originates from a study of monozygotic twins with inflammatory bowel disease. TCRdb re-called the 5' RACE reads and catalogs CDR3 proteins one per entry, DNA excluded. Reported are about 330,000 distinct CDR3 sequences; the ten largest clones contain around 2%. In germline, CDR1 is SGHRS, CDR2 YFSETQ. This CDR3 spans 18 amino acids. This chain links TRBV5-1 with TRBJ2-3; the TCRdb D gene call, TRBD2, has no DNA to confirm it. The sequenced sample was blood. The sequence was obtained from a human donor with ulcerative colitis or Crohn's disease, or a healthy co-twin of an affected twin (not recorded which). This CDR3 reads CASSLGTSGGAGTDTQYF.